The 27 T cell receptor beta chains reported below all come from one sample, sequenced in a study of blood T cell repertoires in COVID-19. Sequencing used immunoSEQ multiplex PCR; TCRdb keeps in-frame clones, though not all of them. Among some 390,000 clones listed, about 87% were seen once. What was sequenced was peripheral blood. These receptors were collected from a human donor in a cohort sampled during active COVID-19.

The rearrangement links TRBV11-2 to TRBJ2-7; possibly TRBD1 for D (5 bases). Germline assignment: CDR1 SGHAT and CDR2 FQNNGV. The CDR3 extends over 15 amino acids. V was clipped by 0 bases and J by 3 bases, with 12 bases between them. The CDR3 reads CASSLEAGLSYEQYF. CDR3 bases: TGTGCCAGCAGCTTAGAGGCAGGGCTCAGCTACGAGCAGTACTTC.

The chain has TRBV27 and TRBJ2-2; TRBD2 agrees at 9 bases. Germline V gene sequence: CDR1 MNHEY, CDR2 SMNVEV (reference sequence). Trimming removed 1 base from V and 2 bases from J; junction bases left unmatched: 8. The CDR3 runs 18 residues. CDR3 residues: CASSLYKRLAVNTGELFF. Written as DNA, the CDR3 is TGTGCCAGCAGTTTATACAAGCGACTAGCGGTCAACACCGGGGAGCTGTTTTTT.

The chain is built from TRBV5-5 and TRBJ1-1; D is unclear. Germline V CDR1 and CDR2: SGHKS, YYEKEE (reference sequence). The CDR3 is 15 residues long. Trimming shortened V by 4 bases and J by 6 bases, and 19 bases separated the two germline ends. CDR3 bases: TGTGCCAGCAGCCGGGAGCCCGTGGTCCAAGCTGAAGCTTTCTTT. It translates to CASSREPVVQAEAFF.

The V call is TRBV6-5, the J call TRBJ1-2; 9 bases map to TRBD1. The ends lost 0 bases at V and 5 bases at J; junction bases unmatched: 4. The CDR3 is 15 residues long. Germline loops: CDR1 MNHEY, CDR2 SVGAGI. This CDR3 is CASSYSRGQGYGYTF. The CDR3 nucleotides are TGTGCCAGCAGTTACTCCCGGGGACAGGGTTATGGCTACACCTTC.

In nucleotides, the CDR3 is TGCGCCAGCAGCCTCCTTTATGGGGCGGGAGGGCGATGGGGGCAGTTCTTC. Residues: CASSLLYGAGGRWGQFF. J is TRBJ2-1 and V is TRBV4-1, with TRBD2 matching 9 bases. Germline CDR1 reads MGHRA; CDR2 reads YSYEKL. V lost 4 bases and J lost 12; bases outside the gene matches: 19. This CDR3 comprises 17 residues.

This clone was seen only once. At one of its ends the junction is not consistent with the germline gene, which may arise from a read error. V gene TRBV12-3 or TRBV12-4 combines with J gene TRBJ2-4; D is uncertain. The CDR3 spans 13 residues. CDR3 residues: CASSSTAQNIQYF. In nucleotides, the CDR3 is TGTGCCAGCAGTTCTACAGCCCAAAACATTCAGTACTTC.

V and J are TRBV5-4 and TRBJ2-3; 7 positions agree with TRBD2. V dropped 4 bases and J dropped 0; count of bases not matched to a gene: 20. Per germline, CDR1 SGHNT and CDR2 YYREEE (reference sequence). CDR3 length: 20 residues. The CDR3 reads CASSPPGGSPVTASTDTQYF. The CDR3 DNA reads TGTGCCAGCAGCCCTCCGGGCGGGAGCCCCGTTACTGCTAGCACAGATACGCAGTATTTT.

The gene calls are TRBV5-1 and TRBJ2-1, with 14 bases fitting TRBD2. Germline V gene lookup returns CDR1 SGHRS and CDR2 YFSETQ. The length of the CDR3 is 15 residues. J gave up 9 bases and V 4 bases, and 6 bases lay outside the gene matches. CDR3 in DNA: TGCGCCAGCAGCGAGGGACTAGCGGGAGTTAGTGAGCAGTTCTTC. It encodes CASSEGLAGVSEQFF.

The rearrangement joins TRBV18 to TRBJ2-1, with 11 bases that match TRBD2. CDR3 length: 18 residues. Germline trimming cut 3 bases from V and 1 base from J; bases unmatched to any gene: 8. CDR1 and CDR2 (germline): KGHSH, LQKENI. CDR3 amino acids: CASSPAYGTSGSYNEQFF. Written as DNA, the CDR3 is TGTGCCAGCTCACCGGCCTATGGGACTAGCGGATCCTACAATGAGCAGTTCTTC.

This clone has only a few counts. The chain couples TRBV29-1 to TRBJ1-1, with a weak D call TRBD1 (5 bases). V dropped 4 bases and J dropped 3 bases, with 12 bases sitting between them. The CDR3 has 13 residues. Germline CDR1 SQVTM, CDR2 ANQGSEA. The CDR3 protein is CSVGGAADTEAFF. As DNA, the CDR3 is TGCAGCGTTGGTGGGGCTGCGGACACTGAAGCTTTCTTT. The full variable domain, with the rest looked up from reference TRBV29-1 and TRBJ1-1, is SAVISQKPSRDICQRGTSLTIQCQVDSQVTMMFWYRQQPGQSLTLIATANQGSEATYESGFVIDKFPISRPNLTFSTLTVSNMSPEDSSIYLCSVGGAADTEAFFGQGTRLTVV.

This clone was recorded once. CDR3 sequence (DNA): TGTGCCAGCAGCCGGGACAGGGTTATGAGCTACACCTTC. Its translation: CASSRDRVMSYTF. J is TRBJ1-2 and V is TRBV6-5; 9 nucleotides line up with TRBD1. The length of the CDR3 is 13 residues. Germline CDR1 MNHEY, CDR2 SVGAGI. Trimming cost V 6 bases and J 9 bases; bases outside gene matches: 8.

The CDR3 region is CASSPPGGVYGYTF. The DNA for the CDR3 is TGCGCCAGCAGCCCCCCCGGAGGGGTCTATGGCTACACCTTC. The chain has TRBV5-1 and TRBJ1-2; the D gene is possibly TRBD1 (5 bases). This CDR3 is 14 amino acids long. The V end was cut by 4 bases, the J end by 4 bases, with 14 bases between. Germline assignment: CDR1 SGHRS and CDR2 YFSETQ.

At least ten counts were recorded for this clone. The chain has TRBV30 and TRBJ2-2, with D maybe TRBD2 (6 bases). The V end was cut by 3 bases, the J end by 0 bases, with 14 bases between. The germline V gene encodes CDR1 GTSNPN and CDR2 SVGIG (reference sequence). The CDR3 is made up of 16 amino acids. This CDR3 is CAWRRGLSSNTGELFF. The CDR3 DNA sequence: TGTGCCTGGAGGCGGGGACTCTCGTCGAACACCGGGGAGCTGTTTTTT.

The chain has TRBV9 and TRBJ2-2; 16 nucleotides align to TRBD2. Trimming cost V 5 bases and J 7 bases; bases outside gene matches: 20. The V gene's germline CDR1 is SGDLS and CDR2 YYNGEE. This CDR3 spans 21 amino acids. CDR3 sequence (DNA): TGTGCCAGCAGAGCGAGACCGGGACTAGCGGGGGGGGCCCACCAAAGCGGGGAGCTGTTTTTT. Translating gives CASRARPGLAGGAHQSGELFF.

The chain couples TRBV19 to TRBJ1-6; D is perhaps TRBD1 (5 bases). Germline V gene sequence: CDR1 LNHDA, CDR2 SQIVND (reference sequence). The CDR3 has 14 amino acids. V shed 6 bases and J shed 8 bases, with 14 bases lying between them. DNA of the CDR3: TGTGCCAGTAGGGGTTTGTCGGGGGATTCACCCCTCCACTTT. Its translation: CASRGLSGDSPLHF.

The rearrangement links TRBV7-8 to TRBJ1-1; D is perhaps TRBD1 (6 bases). The CDR3 consists of 17 residues. Germline V lookup: CDR1 SGHVS, CDR2 FQNEAQ. V was shortened by 1 base and J by 0 bases, with 15 bases between the two germline ends. CDR3 in DNA: TGTGCCAGCAGCTTAGGAGGGTGGGGGCCTATGAACACTGAAGCTTTCTTT. This encodes CASSLGGWGPMNTEAFF.

The chain has TRBV18 and TRBJ1-1, with 7 bases identical to TRBD1. The CDR3 loop spans 15 amino acids. CDR1 and CDR2 (germline): KGHSH, LQKENI. V was pared by 2 bases and J by 0 bases, with 3 bases of the junction left unmatched. This chain's CDR3 is CASSPDREMNTEAFF. The DNA of the CDR3 is TGTGCCAGCTCACCAGACAGGGAGATGAACACTGAAGCTTTCTTT.

The chain carries TRBV28 and TRBJ1-2, with D possibly TRBD1 on 5 matching bases. The V gene lost 5 bases and the J gene lost 0 bases, with 16 bases spanning the gap. This CDR3 has 16 residues. CDR1 MDHEN and CDR2 SYDVKM come from the germline V gene. CDR3 in DNA: TGTGCCAGCAGTCCCCTGGCGGACACTACTAACTATGGCTACACCTTC. This sequence encodes CASSPLADTTNYGYTF.

The genes are TRBV5-1 and TRBJ1-1, with D possibly being TRBD1 (6 bases). CDR1 and CDR2 from the germline V gene are SGHRS and YFSETQ. CDR3 length equals 15 residues. Trimming removed 4 bases from V and 2 bases from J, with 15 bases in between. Here the CDR3 DNA reads TGCGCCAGCAGCCCCGTCGGGGGGCGAAACACTGAAGCTTTCTTT. Its translation: CASSPVGGRNTEAFF.

CDR3 DNA: TGCGCCAGCAGCCAAGAGCGGCAGTACACAGATACGCAGTATTTT. This encodes CASSQERQYTDTQYF. The V gene is TRBV4-1, the J gene TRBJ2-3; D is unclear. V dropped 0 bases and J dropped 2 bases, with 9 bases sitting between them. This CDR3 has 15 amino acids. Germline V gene data show CDR1 as MGHRA and CDR2 as YSYEKL.

This chain links TRBV7-2 with TRBJ2-1, with D possibly being TRBD2 (6 bases). The CDR3 length is 14 residues. Trimming left V 5 bases short and J 8 bases short, with 16 bases between. Germline loops: CDR1 SGHTA, CDR2 FQGNSA. As DNA, the CDR3 is TGTGCCAGCAGCCCCGTTTCGCCGGGGGATGAGCAGTTCTTC. Its translation: CASSPVSPGDEQFF.

The rearrangement joins TRBV28 to TRBJ1-1, with D tentatively TRBD1 (6 bases). Trimming stripped 6 bases from V and 7 bases from J, with 15 bases between. Germline V gene data show CDR1 as MDHEN and CDR2 as SYDVKM. This CDR3 is 13 amino acids long. DNA of the CDR3: TGTGCCAGCAGCCTAGGACAGAATTTTGAAGCTTTCTTT. This codes for CASSLGQNFEAFF.

V is TRBV3-1 (or the pseudogene TRBV3-2) and J is TRBJ2-1; TRBD2 agrees at 10 bases. Germline-derived CDR1 and CDR2 are LGHDT and YNNKEL (reference sequence). V shed 3 bases, J shed 5 bases, and the junction held 10 bases outside the gene matches. This CDR3 has 17 residues. The CDR3 reads CASSHGLAGVGDNEQFF. Written as DNA, the CDR3 is TGTGCCAGCAGCCATGGCCTAGCGGGAGTGGGGGACAATGAGCAGTTCTTC.

This chain connects TRBV11-1 to TRBJ2-1; D call uncertain. Trimming cost V 5 bases and J 0 bases, with 11 bases left between them. The CDR3 has 15 amino acids. Germline V gene data show CDR1 as SGHAT and CDR2 as FQDESV (reference sequence). This chain's CDR3 is CASSPQRSSYNEQFF. In DNA, the CDR3 is TGTGCCAGCAGCCCCCAAAGGAGCTCCTACAATGAGCAGTTCTTC.

The chain links TRBV5-8 to TRBJ1-2; TRBD1 matches 7 bases. Looked up from germline, CDR1 is SGHTS and CDR2 is YDEGEE. This CDR3 has 18 amino acids. V dropped 4 bases and J dropped 6; count of bases not matched to a gene: 21. Here the CDR3 reads CASSPSAPRQGSRHGYTF. The CDR3 DNA follows: TGTGCCAGCAGCCCCTCGGCCCCTCGACAGGGTTCGCGGCATGGCTACACCTTC. Full variable domain (remainder filled in from reference TRBV5-8 and TRBJ1-2): EAGVTQSPTHLIKTRGQQATLRCSPISGHTSVYWYQQALGLGLQFLLWYDEGEERNRGNFPPRFSGRQFPNYSSELNVNALELEDSALYLCASSPSAPRQGSRHGYTFGSGTRLTVV.

In its sample, this clone was seen a few times. The rearrangement uses TRBV27 and TRBJ2-7, with a possible D match to TRBD2 (7 bases). The CDR3 totals 14 residues. The V end was cut by 4 bases, the J end by 6 bases, with 16 bases between. The germline gives CDR1 MNHEY, CDR2 SMNVEV (reference sequence). The CDR3 spells CASSSGGRRGEQYF. Here the CDR3 DNA reads TGTGCCAGCAGTTCCGGGGGGCGGAGGGGCGAGCAGTACTTC.

The rearrangement joins TRBV4-2 to TRBJ1-2, with D perhaps matching TRBD1 (6 bases). Trimming removed 4 bases from V and 1 base from J, with 10 bases in between. The CDR3 runs 14 residues. Germline V CDR1 and CDR2: LGHNA, YNFKEQ. The CDR3 sequence is CASSRQGGNYGYTF. The CDR3, as DNA: TGTGCCAGCAGCCGCCAAGGGGGTAACTATGGCTACACCTTC.